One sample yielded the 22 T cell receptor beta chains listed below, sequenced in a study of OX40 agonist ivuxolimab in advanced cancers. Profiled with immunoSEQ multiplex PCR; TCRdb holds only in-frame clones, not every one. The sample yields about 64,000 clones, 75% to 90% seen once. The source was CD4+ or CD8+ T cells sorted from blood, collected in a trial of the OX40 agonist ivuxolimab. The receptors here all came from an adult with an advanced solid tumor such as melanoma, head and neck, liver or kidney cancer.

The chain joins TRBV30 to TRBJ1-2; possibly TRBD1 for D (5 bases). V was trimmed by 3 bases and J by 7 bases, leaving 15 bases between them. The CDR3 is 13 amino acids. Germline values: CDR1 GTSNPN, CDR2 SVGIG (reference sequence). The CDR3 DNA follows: TGTGCCTGGAGACCCATGGGGAGGGGTGGCTACACCTTC. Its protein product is CAWRPMGRGGYTF. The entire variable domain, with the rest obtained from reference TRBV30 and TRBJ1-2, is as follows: SQTIHQWPATLVQPVGSPLSLECTVEGTSNPNLYWYRQAAGRGLQLLFYSVGIGQISSEVPQNLSASRPQDRQFILSSKKLLLSDSGFYLCAWRPMGRGGYTFGSGTRLTVV.

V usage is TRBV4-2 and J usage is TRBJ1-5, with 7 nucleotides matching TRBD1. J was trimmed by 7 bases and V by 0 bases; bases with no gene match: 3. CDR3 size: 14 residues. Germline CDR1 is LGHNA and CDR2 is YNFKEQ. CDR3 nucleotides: TGTGCCAGCAGCCAAGACCCGGGACAGCAGCCCCAGCATTTT. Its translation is CASSQDPGQQPQHF.

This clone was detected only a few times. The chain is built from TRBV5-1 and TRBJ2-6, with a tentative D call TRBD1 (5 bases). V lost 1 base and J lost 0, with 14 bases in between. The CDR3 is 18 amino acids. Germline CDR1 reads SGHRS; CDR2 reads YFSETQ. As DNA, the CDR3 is TGCGCCAGCAGCTTGTGGTCAGGGCAACTCTCTGGGGCCAACGTCCTGACTTTC. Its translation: CASSLWSGQLSGANVLTF.

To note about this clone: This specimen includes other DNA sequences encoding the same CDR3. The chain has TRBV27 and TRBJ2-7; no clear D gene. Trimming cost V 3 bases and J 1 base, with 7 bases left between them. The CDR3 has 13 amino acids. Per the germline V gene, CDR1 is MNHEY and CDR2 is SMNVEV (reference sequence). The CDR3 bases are TGTGCCAGCAGTTTCGGGCAATCCTACGAGCAGTACTTC. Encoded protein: CASSFGQSYEQYF.

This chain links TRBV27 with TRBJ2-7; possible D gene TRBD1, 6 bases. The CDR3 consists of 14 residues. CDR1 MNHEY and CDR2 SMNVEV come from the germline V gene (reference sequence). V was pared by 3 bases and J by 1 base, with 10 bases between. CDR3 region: CASSFWGPSYEQYF. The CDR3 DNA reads TGTGCCAGCAGTTTTTGGGGGCCTTCCTACGAGCAGTACTTC.

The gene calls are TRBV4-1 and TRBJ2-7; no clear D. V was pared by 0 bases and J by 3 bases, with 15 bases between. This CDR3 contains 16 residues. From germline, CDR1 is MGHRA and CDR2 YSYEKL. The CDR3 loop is CASSQDWILANYEQYF. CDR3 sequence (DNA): TGCGCCAGCAGCCAAGATTGGATTTTAGCCAACTACGAGCAGTACTTC.

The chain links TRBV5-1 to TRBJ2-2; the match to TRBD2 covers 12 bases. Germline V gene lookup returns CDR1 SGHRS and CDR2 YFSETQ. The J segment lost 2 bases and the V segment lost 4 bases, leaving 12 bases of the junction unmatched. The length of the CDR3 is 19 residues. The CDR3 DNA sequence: TGCGCCAGCAGCCCTCGGACTAGCGGGGCTTTTTTTAACACCGGGGAGCTGTTTTTT. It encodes CASSPRTSGAFFNTGELFF.

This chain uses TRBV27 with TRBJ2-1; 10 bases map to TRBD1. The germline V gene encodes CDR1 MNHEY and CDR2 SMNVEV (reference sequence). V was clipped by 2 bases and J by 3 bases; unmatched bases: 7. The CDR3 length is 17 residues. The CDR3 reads CASSLDRGPAGYNEQFF. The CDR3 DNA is TGTGCCAGCAGTTTAGACAGGGGGCCGGCGGGCTACAATGAGCAGTTCTTC.

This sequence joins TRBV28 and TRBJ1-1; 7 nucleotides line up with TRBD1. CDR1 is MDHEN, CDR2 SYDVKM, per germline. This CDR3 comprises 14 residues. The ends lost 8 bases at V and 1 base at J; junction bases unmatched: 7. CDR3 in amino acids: CASGQTGWNTEAFF. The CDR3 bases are TGTGCCAGCGGACAGACAGGGTGGAACACTGAAGCTTTCTTT.

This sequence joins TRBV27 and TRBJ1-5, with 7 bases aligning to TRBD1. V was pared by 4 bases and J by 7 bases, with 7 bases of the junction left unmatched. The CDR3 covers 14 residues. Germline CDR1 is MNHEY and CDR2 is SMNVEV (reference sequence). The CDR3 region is CASSSQGTLQPQHF. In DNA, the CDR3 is TGTGCCAGCAGTTCACAGGGGACCCTCCAGCCCCAGCATTTT.

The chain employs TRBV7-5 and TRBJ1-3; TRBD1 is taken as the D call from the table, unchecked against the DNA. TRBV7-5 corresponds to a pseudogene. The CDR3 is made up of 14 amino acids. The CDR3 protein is CVRSTGRGGNTIYF. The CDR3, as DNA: TGTGTCAGAAGCACAGGGCGAGGGGGAAACACCATATATTTT.

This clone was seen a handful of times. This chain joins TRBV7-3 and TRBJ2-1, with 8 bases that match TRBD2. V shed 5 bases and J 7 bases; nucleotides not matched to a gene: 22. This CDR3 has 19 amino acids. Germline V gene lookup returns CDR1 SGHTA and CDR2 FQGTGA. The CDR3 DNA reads TGTGCCAGCAGCCCATTCGGGACTAGTTTTGCCCCTTCGGAGAATGAGCAGTTCTTC. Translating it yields CASSPFGTSFAPSENEQFF.

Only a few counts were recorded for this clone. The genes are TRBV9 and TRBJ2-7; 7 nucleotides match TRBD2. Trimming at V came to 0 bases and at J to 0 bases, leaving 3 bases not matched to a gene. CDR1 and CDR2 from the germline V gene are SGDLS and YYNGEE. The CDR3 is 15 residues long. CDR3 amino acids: CASSVDGRTSYEQYF. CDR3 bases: TGTGCCAGCAGCGTAGACGGGAGGACCTCCTACGAGCAGTACTTC.

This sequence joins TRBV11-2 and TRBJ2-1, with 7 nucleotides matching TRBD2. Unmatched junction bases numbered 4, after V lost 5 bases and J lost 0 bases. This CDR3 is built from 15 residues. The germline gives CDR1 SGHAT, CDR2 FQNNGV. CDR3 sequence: CASSPRDYSYNEQFF. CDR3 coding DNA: TGTGCCAGCAGCCCCCGGGACTACTCCTACAATGAGCAGTTCTTC.

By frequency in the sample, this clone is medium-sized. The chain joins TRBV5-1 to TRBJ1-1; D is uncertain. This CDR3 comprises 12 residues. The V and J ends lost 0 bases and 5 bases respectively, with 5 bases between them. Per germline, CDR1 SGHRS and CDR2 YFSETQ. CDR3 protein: CASSLDRTEAFF. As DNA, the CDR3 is TGCGCCAGCAGCTTGGACCGGACTGAAGCTTTCTTT.

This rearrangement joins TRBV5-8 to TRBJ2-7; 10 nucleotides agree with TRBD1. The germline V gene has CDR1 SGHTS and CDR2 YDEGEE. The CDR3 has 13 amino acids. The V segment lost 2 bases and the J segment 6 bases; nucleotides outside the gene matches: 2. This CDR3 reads CASSFGTGAEQYF. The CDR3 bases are TGTGCCAGCAGCTTTGGGACAGGGGCCGAGCAGTACTTC.

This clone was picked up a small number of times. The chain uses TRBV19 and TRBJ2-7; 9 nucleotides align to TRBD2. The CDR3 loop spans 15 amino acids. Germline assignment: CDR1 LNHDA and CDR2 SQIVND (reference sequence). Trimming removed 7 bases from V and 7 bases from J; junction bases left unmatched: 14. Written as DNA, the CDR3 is TGTGCCAGTACCGGAGGGACTAGCCTTTGGGGAGAGCAGTACTTC. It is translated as CASTGGTSLWGEQYF.

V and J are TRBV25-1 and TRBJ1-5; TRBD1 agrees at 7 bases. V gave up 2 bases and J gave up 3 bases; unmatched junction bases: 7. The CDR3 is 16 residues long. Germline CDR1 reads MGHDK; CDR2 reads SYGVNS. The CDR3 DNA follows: TGTGCCAGCAGTGAAAAACCGACAGGGTTCAATCAGCCCCAGCATTTT. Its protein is CASSEKPTGFNQPQHF.

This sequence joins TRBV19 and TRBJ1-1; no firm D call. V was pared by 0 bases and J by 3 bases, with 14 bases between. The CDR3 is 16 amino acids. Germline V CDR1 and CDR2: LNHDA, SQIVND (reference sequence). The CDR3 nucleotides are TGTGCCAGTAGTATAGATCTTTTGGACGCCTACACTGAAGCTTTCTTT. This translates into CASSIDLLDAYTEAFF.

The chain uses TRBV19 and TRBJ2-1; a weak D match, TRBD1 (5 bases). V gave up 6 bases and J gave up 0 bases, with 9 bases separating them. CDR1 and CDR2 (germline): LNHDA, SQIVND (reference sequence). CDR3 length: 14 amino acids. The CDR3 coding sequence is TGTGCCAGTAGGTCGACAGTCTCCTACAATGAGCAGTTCTTC. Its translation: CASRSTVSYNEQFF.

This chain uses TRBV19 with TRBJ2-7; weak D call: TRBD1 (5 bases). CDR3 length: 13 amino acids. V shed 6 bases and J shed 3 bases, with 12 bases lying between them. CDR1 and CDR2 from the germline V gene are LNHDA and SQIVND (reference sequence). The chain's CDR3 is CASSLDTYYEQYF. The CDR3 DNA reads TGTGCCAGTAGCCTGGACACCTACTACGAGCAGTACTTC. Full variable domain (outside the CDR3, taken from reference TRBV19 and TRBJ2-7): DGGITQSPKYLFRKEGQNVTLSCEQNLNHDAMYWYRQDPGQGLRLIYYSQIVNDFQKGDIAEGYSVSREKKESFPLTVTSAQKNPTAFYLCASSLDTYYEQYFGPGTRLTVT.

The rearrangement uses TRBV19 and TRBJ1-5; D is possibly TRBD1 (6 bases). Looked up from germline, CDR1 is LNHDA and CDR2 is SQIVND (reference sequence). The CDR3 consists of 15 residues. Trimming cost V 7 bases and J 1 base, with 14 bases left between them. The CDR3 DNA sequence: TGTGCCAGTACAGTAACAGGGAAAAGCAATCAGCCCCAGCATTTT. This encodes CASTVTGKSNQPQHF.